This T cell receptor beta chain was captured by sequencing in a study of T cells expressing NK-cell markers. No DNA is given; TCRdb re-called the 5' RACE reads and lists each CDR3 protein once. This sample contains some 340,000 distinct CDR3 sequences. Findings of the study overall: These clonotypes also led the CD3+CD56-NKG2C+ fraction in a handful of donors.

Of note for this clonotype: Its antigen is not identified.

The CDR3 totals 11 residues. The germline CDR1 and CDR2 sequences are LGHDT and YNNKEL (reference sequence). Sequencing was done on a sample of blood T cells: a sorted CD56 or NKG2C T cell subset, CD4+ or CD8+ T cells, or bulk PBMC T cells (not recorded which). This chain connects TRBV3-1 to TRBJ2-3; with no DNA, the TCRdb D assignment of TRBD2 cannot be verified. This sequence originates from a man aged 18 to 69 in good health. The CDR3 protein is CASSHGLVWYF.